This T cell receptor (beta chain) was found in a study of cytomegalovirus exposure and HLA in healthy donors. After removal of 5 bases from V and 6 bases from J, the junction contained 8 bases not matched to a gene. Germline V gene data show CDR1 as LNHDA and CDR2 as SQIVND (reference sequence). The CDR3 extends over 14 amino acids. Measured with immunoSEQ multiplex PCR; TCRdb has only the in-frame clones, and not every one. The data contain approximately 270,000 clones, nearly 90% of them singletons. General observations from the study: Cytomegalovirus-associated status was assigned to more than 150 TCR beta chains.

With respect to this clone: Its target is not known.

Sequencing input: PBMCs. The gene calls are TRBV19 and TRBJ1-2; 8 bases are a match to TRBD1. The clonotype originates from a woman under 30 in good health and CMV-seronegative. CDR3 sequence reads: CASSWTGTSDGYTF. The DNA for the CDR3 is TGTGCCAGTAGTTGGACAGGGACTTCGGATGGCTACACCTTC.